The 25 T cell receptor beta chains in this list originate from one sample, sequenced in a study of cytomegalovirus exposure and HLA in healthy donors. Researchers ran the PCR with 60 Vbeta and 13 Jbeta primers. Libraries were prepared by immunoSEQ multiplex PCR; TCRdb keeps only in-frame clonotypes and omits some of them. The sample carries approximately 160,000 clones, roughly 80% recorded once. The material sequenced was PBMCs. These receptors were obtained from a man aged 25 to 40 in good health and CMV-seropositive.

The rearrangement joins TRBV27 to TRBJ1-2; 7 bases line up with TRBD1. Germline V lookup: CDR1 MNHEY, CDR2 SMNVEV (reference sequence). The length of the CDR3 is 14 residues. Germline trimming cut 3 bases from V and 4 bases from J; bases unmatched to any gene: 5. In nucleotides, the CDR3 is TGTGCCAGCAGTTTTGGTCAGGGGGTCTATGGCTACACCTTC. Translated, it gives CASSFGQGVYGYTF.

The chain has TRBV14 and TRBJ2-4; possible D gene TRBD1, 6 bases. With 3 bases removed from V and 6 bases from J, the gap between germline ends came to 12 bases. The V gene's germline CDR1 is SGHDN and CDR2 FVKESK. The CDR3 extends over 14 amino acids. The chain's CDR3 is CASSHNRVSNIQYF. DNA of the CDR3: TGTGCCAGCAGCCATAACAGGGTTTCAAACATTCAGTACTTC.

CDR3 in DNA: TGTGCCAGCAGCGCAGGGATAGGTGAAGCTTTCTTT. Translated: CASSAGIGEAFF. The rearrangement links TRBV2 to TRBJ1-1; TRBD1 might be the D (5 bases). V was trimmed by 6 bases and J by 7 bases, leaving 12 bases between them. This CDR3 has 12 amino acids. The V gene's germline CDR1 is SNHLY and CDR2 FYNNEI.

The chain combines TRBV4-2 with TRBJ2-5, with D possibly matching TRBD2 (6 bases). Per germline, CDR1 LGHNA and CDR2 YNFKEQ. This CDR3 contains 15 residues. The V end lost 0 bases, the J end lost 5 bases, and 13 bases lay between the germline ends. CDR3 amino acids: CASSQEGLLRETQYF. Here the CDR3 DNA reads TGTGCCAGCAGCCAAGAGGGACTGCTTCGGGAGACCCAGTACTTC.

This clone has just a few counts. The CDR3 protein is CASSQGGTKNIQYF. In DNA form, the CDR3 reads TGCGCCAGCAGCCAAGGCGGGACCAAAAACATTCAGTACTTC. The chain links TRBV4-3 to TRBJ2-4; perhaps TRBD2 as D (6 bases). V dropped 1 base and J dropped 2 bases, with 6 bases sitting between them. Germline V CDR1 and CDR2: LGHNA, YSLEER. This CDR3 spans 14 amino acids.

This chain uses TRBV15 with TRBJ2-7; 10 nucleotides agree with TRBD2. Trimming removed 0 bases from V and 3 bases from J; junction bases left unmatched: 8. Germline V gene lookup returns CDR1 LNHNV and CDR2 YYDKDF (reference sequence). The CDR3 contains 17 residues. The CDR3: CATSRDPSGSNYYEQYF. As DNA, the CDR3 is TGTGCCACCAGCAGAGATCCTAGCGGGAGTAATTACTACGAGCAGTACTTC.

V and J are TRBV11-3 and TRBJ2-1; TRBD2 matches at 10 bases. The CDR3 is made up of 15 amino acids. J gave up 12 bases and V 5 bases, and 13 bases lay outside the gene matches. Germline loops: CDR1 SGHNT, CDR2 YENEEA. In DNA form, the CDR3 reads TGTGCCAGCAGCCCACGGACTAGCGGTCCTACTGGGCAGTTCTTC. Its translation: CASSPRTSGPTGQFF.

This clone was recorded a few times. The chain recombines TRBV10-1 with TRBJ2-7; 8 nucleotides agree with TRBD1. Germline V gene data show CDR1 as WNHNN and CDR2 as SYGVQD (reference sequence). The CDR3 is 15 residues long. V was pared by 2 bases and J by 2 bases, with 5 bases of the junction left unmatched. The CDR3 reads CASSEIRTGTYEQYF. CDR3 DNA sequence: TGCGCCAGCAGTGAGATCCGGACAGGGACCTACGAGCAGTACTTC.

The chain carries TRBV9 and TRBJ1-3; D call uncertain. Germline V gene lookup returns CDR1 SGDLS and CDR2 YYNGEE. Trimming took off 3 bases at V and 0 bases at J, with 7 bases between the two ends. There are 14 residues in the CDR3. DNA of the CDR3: TGTGCCAGCAGCGCTTACATCTCTGGAAACACCATATATTTT. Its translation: CASSAYISGNTIYF.

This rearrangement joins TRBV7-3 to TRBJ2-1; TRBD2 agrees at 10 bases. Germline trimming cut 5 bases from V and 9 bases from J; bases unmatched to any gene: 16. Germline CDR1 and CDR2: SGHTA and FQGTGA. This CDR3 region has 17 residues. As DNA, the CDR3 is TGTGCCAGCAGCCCACGGAGTTTTGGGACTAGCGAAAGTGAGCAGTTCTTC. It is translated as CASSPRSFGTSESEQFF.

The CDR3 DNA reads TGCGCCAGCAGCCAAGATCAGCAGGGCTACAATGAGCAGTTCTTC. Translating gives CASSQDQQGYNEQFF. The V gene is TRBV4-1, the J gene TRBJ2-1; D is possibly TRBD1 (5 bases). The germline V and J ends were trimmed by 0 bases and 3 bases, with 9 bases remaining between them. The CDR3 runs to 15 residues. Looked up from germline, CDR1 is MGHRA and CDR2 is YSYEKL.

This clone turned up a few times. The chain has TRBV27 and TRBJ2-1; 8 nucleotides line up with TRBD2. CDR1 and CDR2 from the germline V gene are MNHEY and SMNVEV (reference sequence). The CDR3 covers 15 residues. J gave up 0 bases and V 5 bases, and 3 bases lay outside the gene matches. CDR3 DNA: TGTGCCAGCAGTCGGGGGGGTAGCTCCTACAATGAGCAGTTCTTC. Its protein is CASSRGGSSYNEQFF.

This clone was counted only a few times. CDR3 DNA: TGCGCCAGCAGCCAAGACCCGCGGGGGCGGGAAGAGACCCAGTACTTC. It yields the protein CASSQDPRGREETQYF. The chain has TRBV4-1 and TRBJ2-5, with D tentatively TRBD2 (7 bases). Germline V gives CDR1 MGHRA, CDR2 YSYEKL. The CDR3 consists of 16 residues. V was trimmed by 0 bases and J by 3 bases, leaving 14 bases between them.

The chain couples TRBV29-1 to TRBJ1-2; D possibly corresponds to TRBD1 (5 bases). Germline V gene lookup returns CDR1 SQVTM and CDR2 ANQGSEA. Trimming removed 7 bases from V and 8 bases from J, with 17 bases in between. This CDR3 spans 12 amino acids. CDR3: CSAFSRGRGYTF. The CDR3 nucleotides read TGCAGCGCATTTTCTAGGGGTCGGGGCTACACCTTC.

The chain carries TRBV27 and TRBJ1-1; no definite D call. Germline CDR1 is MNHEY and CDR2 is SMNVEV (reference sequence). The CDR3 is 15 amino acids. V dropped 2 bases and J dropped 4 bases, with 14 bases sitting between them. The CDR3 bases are TGTGCCAGCAGTTTAAAGTACTCCCCTCTCACTGAAGCTTTCTTT. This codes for CASSLKYSPLTEAFF.

CDR3 in amino acids: CASSYGDRGYEQYF. The CDR3 DNA reads TGCGCCAGCAGCTACGGGGACAGGGGCTACGAGCAGTACTTC. J is TRBJ2-7 and V is TRBV5-1; 10 nucleotides agree with TRBD1. CDR1 is SGHRS, CDR2 YFSETQ, per germline. This CDR3 is 14 amino acids long. Trimming removed 3 bases from V and 3 bases from J; junction bases left unmatched: 3.

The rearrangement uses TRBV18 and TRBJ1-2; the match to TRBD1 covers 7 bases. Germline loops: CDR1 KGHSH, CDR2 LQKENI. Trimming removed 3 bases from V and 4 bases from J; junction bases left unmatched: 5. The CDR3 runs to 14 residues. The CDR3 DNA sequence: TGTGCCAGCTCACCCGAGACAGGGCTCTATGGCTACACCTTC. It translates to CASSPETGLYGYTF.

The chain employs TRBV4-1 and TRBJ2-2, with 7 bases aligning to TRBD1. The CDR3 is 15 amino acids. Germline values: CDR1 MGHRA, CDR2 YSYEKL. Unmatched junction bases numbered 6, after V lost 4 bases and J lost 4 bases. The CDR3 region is CASSLGQALTGELFF. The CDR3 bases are TGCGCCAGCAGCCTCGGACAGGCCCTCACCGGGGAGCTGTTTTTT.

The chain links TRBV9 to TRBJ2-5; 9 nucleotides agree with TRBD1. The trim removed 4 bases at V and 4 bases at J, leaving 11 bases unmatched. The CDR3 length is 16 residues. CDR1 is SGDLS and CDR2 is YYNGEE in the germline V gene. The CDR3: CASSLRTGVGLETQYF. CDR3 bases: TGTGCCAGCAGCCTACGGACAGGGGTGGGTTTAGAGACCCAGTACTTC. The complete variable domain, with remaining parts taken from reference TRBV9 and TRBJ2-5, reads DSGVTQTPKHLITATGQRVTLRCSPRSGDLSVYWYQQSLDQGLQFLIQYYNGEERAKGNILERFSAQQFPDLHSELNLSSLELGDSALYFCASSLRTGVGLETQYFGPGTRLLVL.

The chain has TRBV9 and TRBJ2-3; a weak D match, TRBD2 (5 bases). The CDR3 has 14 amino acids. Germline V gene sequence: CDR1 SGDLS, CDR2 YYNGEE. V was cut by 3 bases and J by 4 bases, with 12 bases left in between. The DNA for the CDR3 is TGTGCCAGCAGCGGAATGGACTCGTCAGATACGCAGTATTTT. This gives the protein CASSGMDSSDTQYF.

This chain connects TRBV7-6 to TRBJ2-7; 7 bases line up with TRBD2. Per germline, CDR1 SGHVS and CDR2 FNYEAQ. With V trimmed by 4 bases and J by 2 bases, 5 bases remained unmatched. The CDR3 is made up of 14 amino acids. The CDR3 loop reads CASSSGLGPYEQYF. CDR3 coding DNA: TGTGCCAGCAGCTCAGGACTAGGACCCTACGAGCAGTACTTC.

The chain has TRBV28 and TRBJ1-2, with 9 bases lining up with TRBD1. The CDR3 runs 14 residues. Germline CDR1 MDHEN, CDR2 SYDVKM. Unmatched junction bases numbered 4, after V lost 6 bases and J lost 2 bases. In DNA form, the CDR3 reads TGTGCCAGCAGCCTAGGACAGGGGAACTATGGCTACACCTTC. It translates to CASSLGQGNYGYTF.

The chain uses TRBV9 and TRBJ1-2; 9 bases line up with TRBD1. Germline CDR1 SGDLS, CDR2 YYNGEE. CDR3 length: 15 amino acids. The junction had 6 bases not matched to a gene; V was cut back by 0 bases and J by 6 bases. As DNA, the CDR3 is TGTGCCAGCAGCGTAGAAAGACAGGGGGTTCATGGCTACACCTTC. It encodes CASSVERQGVHGYTF.

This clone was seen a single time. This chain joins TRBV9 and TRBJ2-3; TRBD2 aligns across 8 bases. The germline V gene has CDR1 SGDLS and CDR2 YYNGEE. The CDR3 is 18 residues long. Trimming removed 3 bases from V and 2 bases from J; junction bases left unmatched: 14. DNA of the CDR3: TGTGCCAGCAGCGCCCTCCCCGCGAGCGGGGGACCCACAGATACGCAGTATTTT. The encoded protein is CASSALPASGGPTDTQYF.

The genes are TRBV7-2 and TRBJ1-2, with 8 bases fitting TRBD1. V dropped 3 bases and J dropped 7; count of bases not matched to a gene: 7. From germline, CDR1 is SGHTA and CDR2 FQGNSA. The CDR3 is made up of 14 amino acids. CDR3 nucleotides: TGTGCCAGCAGCTTTTCAGGACAGGGACCTGGCTACACCTTC. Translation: CASSFSGQGPGYTF.